This T cell receptor beta chain is from a study of blood T cell repertoires in COVID-19. At the level of the study: Sources were T cells, B-cell-depleted T cells, or PBMCs; the material itself was cDNA or gDNA.

Germline V gene data show CDR1 as MNHEY and CDR2 as SVGAGI. V was pared by 5 bases and J by 1 base, with 11 bases between. The CDR3 runs to 14 residues. TCRdb keeps only in-frame clones here, not all; method: immunoSEQ multiplex PCR. The repertoire holds roughly 250,000 clones, with 84% as singletons. The sample consisted of peripheral blood. The sequence derives from a woman aged 40-49 years who had recovered from COVID-19. The chain employs TRBV6-5 and TRBJ2-5, with D possibly matching TRBD2 (6 bases). The CDR3 sequence: CASSLRDFQETQYF. In DNA, the CDR3 is TGTGCCAGCAGTCTCCGGGACTTCCAAGAGACCCAGTACTTC.